Each of the 13 T cell receptor beta chains below was sequenced from the same sample in a study of blood T cells in healthy people across ages. A second PCR of about 7 to 12 cycles used a sample-barcoded 5' primer and a J-beta primer mix. TCRdb re-called the 5' RACE reads with MiXCR, one entry per CDR3 protein. Of 1.4 million or so distinct CDR3 sequences listed, 35% to 45% were seen once; the top ten hold about 4%. Sequencing was done on a sample of blood. The origin of the receptors is a woman in her late teens or twenties in good health.

About this clonotype: A read error may account for a junction end that differs from germline. The rearrangement joins TRBV7-7 to TRBJ2-5, with 9 bases aligning to TRBD2. This CDR3 has 17 amino acids. Germline CDR1 and CDR2: SSHAT and FNYEAQ (reference sequence). The CDR3: CASSLASPAGGRETQYF. The CDR3 region has the DNA TGTGCTAGCAGCTTAGCTTCCCCAGCGGGAGGACGGGAGACCCAGTACTTC.

The chain is built from TRBV6-1 and TRBJ1-2; the D is unclear. The CDR3 covers 13 residues. Germline values: CDR1 MNHNS, CDR2 SASEGT. Trimming took off 0 bases at V and 4 bases at J, with 6 bases between the two ends. This chain's CDR3 is CASSEAGLYGYTF. CDR3 nucleotide sequence: TGTGCCAGCAGTGAAGCCGGGCTCTATGGCTACACCTTC.

This clonotype was detected only a few times. This chain uses TRBV29-1 with TRBJ1-2; TRBD1 matches at 9 bases. This CDR3 spans 14 amino acids. The V segment lost 6 bases and the J segment 8 bases; nucleotides outside the gene matches: 13. From germline, CDR1 is SQVTM and CDR2 ANQGSEA. CDR3 sequence (DNA): TGCAGCGTGCGGGACAGGGACCCTCCTGGCGGCTACACCTTC. Translation gives CSVRDRDPPGGYTF.

This clonotype was detected a few times. The chain carries TRBV3-1 and TRBJ2-1, with TRBD2 matching over 8 bases. V was clipped by 4 bases and J by 7 bases; unmatched bases: 6. The CDR3 is made up of 14 amino acids. Germline CDR1 and CDR2: LGHDT and YNNKEL (reference sequence). CDR3 amino acids: CASSPAGVRNEQFF. CDR3 DNA sequence: TGTGCCAGCAGCCCAGCGGGGGTTAGGAATGAGCAGTTCTTC.

In its sample, this clonotype was seen many times. The V and J genes are TRBV25-1 and TRBJ2-7, with D tentatively TRBD1 or TRBD2 (5 bases each). There are 13 residues in the CDR3. Germline lookup yields CDR1 MGHDK and CDR2 SYGVNS. V was trimmed by 9 bases and J by 2 bases, leaving 14 bases between them. CDR3 amino acids: CASSPGPAYEQYF. The CDR3 bases are TGTGCCAGTTCGCCGGGACCCGCCTACGAGCAGTACTTC.

The chain couples TRBV2 to TRBJ2-2; D gene ambiguous. The germline V and J ends were trimmed by 7 bases and 10 bases, with 16 bases remaining between them. The CDR3 has 13 amino acids. The germline gives CDR1 SNHLY, CDR2 FYNNEI. CDR3 protein: CASTRGRATELFF. CDR3 bases: TGTGCCAGCACCCGCGGACGCGCCACGGAGCTGTTTTTT. Filled out from reference TRBV2 and TRBJ2-2, the complete variable domain reads EPEVTQTPSHQVTQMGQEVILRCVPISNHLYFYWYRQILGQKVEFLVSFYNNEISEKSEIFDDQFSVERPDGSNFTLKIRSTKLEDSAMYFCASTRGRATELFFGEGSRLTVL.

The gene calls are TRBV11-2 and TRBJ2-7, with 9 bases that match TRBD2. This CDR3 has 13 residues. Germline V lookup: CDR1 SGHAT, CDR2 FQNNGV. V trimming: 6 bases; J trimming: 6 bases; junction bases outside the gene matches: 6. The CDR3 DNA is TGTGCCAGCAGGGCGGGGGGGAATATCGAGCAGTACTTC. As protein: CASRAGGNIEQYF.

Comments on this clonotype: At one of its ends the junction is not consistent with the germline gene, which may arise from a read error. This rearrangement joins TRBV29-1 to TRBJ2-7; 9 bases are shared with TRBD1. The CDR3 has 14 residues. CDR1 SQVTM and CDR2 ANQGSEA come from the germline V gene. This chain's CDR3 is CGVAGTGSSYEQYF. DNA of the CDR3: TGCGGCGTTGCCGGGACAGGGAGCTCCTACGAGCAGTACTTC.

There are many counts of this clonotype. In DNA form, the CDR3 reads TGCAGCGTAGATGGACTGCCCCCGAATACGCAGTATTTT. It yields the protein CSVDGLPPNTQYF. V and J are TRBV29-1 and TRBJ2-3; perhaps TRBD2 as D (5 bases). CDR3 length: 13 amino acids. The V and J ends lost 6 bases and 7 bases respectively, with 17 bases between them. Per the germline V gene, CDR1 is SQVTM and CDR2 is ANQGSEA.

The chain carries TRBV20-1 and TRBJ1-1; D possibly corresponds to TRBD1 (6 bases). Germline CDR1 DFQATT, CDR2 SNEGSKA (reference sequence). The CDR3 has 16 residues. V dropped 0 bases and J dropped 5 bases, with 19 bases sitting between them. CDR3 bases: TGCAGTGCTAGAGATCTCAGGGGAGAGGGCGTGACTGAAGCTTTCTTT. This gives the protein CSARDLRGEGVTEAFF.

The CDR3 sequence: CASIEGHPNQPQHF. The CDR3 DNA follows: TGTGCCAGCATAGAGGGGCACCCCAATCAGCCCCAGCATTTT. The rearrangement joins TRBV2 to TRBJ1-5; perhaps TRBD1 as D (5 bases). The CDR3 length is 14 residues. Germline assignment: CDR1 SNHLY and CDR2 FYNNEI. Deletions cut 7 bases from V and 3 bases from J, with 13 bases between.

This chain links TRBV20-1 with TRBJ1-1; a weak D match, TRBD1 (5 bases). Trimming took off 6 bases at V and 4 bases at J, with 15 bases between the two ends. Germline V gene lookup returns CDR1 DFQATT and CDR2 SNEGSKA (reference sequence). This CDR3 is 13 amino acids long. The CDR3 protein is CSAVDSRGTEAFF. The CDR3 bases are TGCAGTGCCGTTGACAGCCGAGGCACTGAAGCTTTCTTT.

V is TRBV7-9 and J is TRBJ1-4, with D tentatively TRBD1 (5 bases). Germline loops: CDR1 SEHNR, CDR2 FQNEAQ (reference sequence). Trimming removed 4 bases at V and 6 bases at J, with 15 bases between. The CDR3 extends over 15 amino acids. CDR3 loop: CASSYATEVYEKLFF. DNA for the CDR3: TGTGCCAGCAGCTATGCGACAGAAGTGTATGAAAAACTGTTTTTT.